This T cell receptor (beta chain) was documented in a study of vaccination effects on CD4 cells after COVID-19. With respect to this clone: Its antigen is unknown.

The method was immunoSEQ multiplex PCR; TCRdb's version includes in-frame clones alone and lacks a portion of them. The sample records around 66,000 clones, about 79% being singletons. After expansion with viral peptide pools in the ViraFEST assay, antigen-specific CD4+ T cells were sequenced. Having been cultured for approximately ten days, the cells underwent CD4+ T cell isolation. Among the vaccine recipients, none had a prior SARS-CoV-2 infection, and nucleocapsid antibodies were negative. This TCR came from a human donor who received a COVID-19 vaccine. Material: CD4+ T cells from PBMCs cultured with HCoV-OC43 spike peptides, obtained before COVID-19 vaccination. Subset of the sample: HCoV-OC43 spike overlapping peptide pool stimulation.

DNA for the CDR3: TGTGCCAGCAGTGGTTGGACAGGGCGTATATCCCCGGGCGAGCAGTACGTC. Its translation: CASSGWTGRISPGEQYV. The chain recombines TRBV6-1 with TRBJ2-7, with TRBD1 matching 8 bases. After removal of 4 bases from V and 6 bases from J, the junction contained 17 bases not matched to a gene. This CDR3 contains 17 residues. The germline gives CDR1 MNHNS, CDR2 SASEGT.